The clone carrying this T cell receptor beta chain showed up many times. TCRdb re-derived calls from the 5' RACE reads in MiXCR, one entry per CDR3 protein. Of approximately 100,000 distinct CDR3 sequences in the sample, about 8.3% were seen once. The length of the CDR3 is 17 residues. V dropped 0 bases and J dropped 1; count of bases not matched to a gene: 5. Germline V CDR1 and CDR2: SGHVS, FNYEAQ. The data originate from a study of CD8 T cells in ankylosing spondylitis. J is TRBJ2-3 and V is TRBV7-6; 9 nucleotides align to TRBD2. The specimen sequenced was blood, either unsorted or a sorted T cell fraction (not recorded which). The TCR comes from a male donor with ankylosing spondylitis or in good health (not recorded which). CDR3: CASSLASRLAGTDTQYF. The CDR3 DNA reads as TGTGCCAGCAGCTTAGCCTCCCGACTAGCGGGCACAGATACGCAGTATTTT.